This passage covers 20 T cell receptor beta chains from one sample sequenced in a study of blood T cells in healthy people across ages. A second about 6 to 11 cycle PCR used barcoded and J-beta primers. In TCRdb, the 5' RACE reads were re-called with MiXCR into one record per CDR3 protein. This table holds about 570,000 distinct CDR3 sequences, 25% to 35% found once. This same sample was also taken into another study, of T cells of mothers and their children.

Sequences were obtained from blood. The receptor set was obtained from a boy aged 2 to 9 in good health.

This clonotype was seen many times. This chain connects TRBV6-2 or TRBV6-3 to TRBJ2-5, with D possibly TRBD1 on 6 matching bases. The CDR3 consists of 12 residues. Trimming took off 7 bases at V and 1 base at J, with 7 bases between the two ends. Germline values: CDR1 MNHEY, CDR2 SVGEGT. The CDR3 DNA sequence: TGTGCCAGCAAGGACAGCCAAGAGACCCAGTACTTC. Translation: CASKDSQETQYF.

V usage is TRBV6-6 and J usage is TRBJ1-2; D is undetermined. V shed 5 bases and J shed 1 base, with 8 bases lying between them. CDR3 length: 13 residues. Germline V gene lookup returns CDR1 MNHNY and CDR2 SVGAGI (reference sequence). CDR3 coding DNA: TGTGCCAGCAGTGCTCAGGATAACTATGGCTACACCTTC. Translating gives CASSAQDNYGYTF.

The CDR3 DNA is TGTGCCAATGGACCGACTGAAGCTTTCTTT. Protein: CANGPTEAFF. The V gene is TRBV24-1, the J gene TRBJ1-1; D call uncertain. V was clipped by 11 bases and J by 5 bases, with 8 bases between them. Per the germline V gene, CDR1 is KGHDR and CDR2 is SFDVKD. The CDR3 contains 10 residues.

This chain's CDR3 is CAIIPGLAGGAPQETQYF. CDR3 DNA: TGTGCCATCATCCCCGGACTAGCGGGGGGCGCCCCCCAAGAGACCCAGTACTTC. The chain has TRBV10-3 and TRBJ2-5, with 14 nucleotides matching TRBD2. This CDR3 spans 18 amino acids. The J segment lost 1 base and the V segment lost 7 bases, leaving 11 bases of the junction unmatched. The germline V gene encodes CDR1 ENHRY and CDR2 SYGVKD.

The chain couples TRBV6-6 to TRBJ2-3; the D call may be TRBD1 or TRBD2 (6 bases each). Trimming took 1 base from V and 1 from J, leaving 21 bases between them. The V gene's germline CDR1 is MNHNY and CDR2 SVGAGI (reference sequence). The CDR3 has 19 residues. CDR3 amino acids: CASSYYTGSGALGTDTQYF. The CDR3, as DNA: TGTGCCAGCAGTTACTACACAGGCTCGGGGGCTCTCGGCACAGATACGCAGTATTTT.

This clonotype was counted between two and nine times. The chain employs TRBV20-1 and TRBJ1-4; weak D call: TRBD1 (6 bases). The germline CDR1 and CDR2 sequences are DFQATT and SNEGSKA (reference sequence). This CDR3 region has 16 residues. The germline V and J ends were trimmed by 3 bases and 0 bases, with 14 bases remaining between them. The CDR3 DNA sequence: TGCAGTGCTAGTTCACAGGGTTCTTCAACTAATGAAAAACTGTTTTTT. It translates to CSASSQGSSTNEKLFF.

This clonotype has more than one count but fewer than ten. The chain couples TRBV11-2 to TRBJ2-1, with 9 bases lining up with TRBD1. Germline CDR1 is SGHAT and CDR2 is FQNNGV. The CDR3 contains 15 residues. With V trimmed by 2 bases and J by 2 bases, 1 base remained unmatched. The CDR3 DNA reads TGTGCCAGCAGCTTATGGACAGGGGCCTACAATGAGCAGTTCTTC. Its translation: CASSLWTGAYNEQFF.

This clonotype was seen more than once but under ten times. The V and J genes are TRBV12-3 or TRBV12-4 and TRBJ1-1; no firm D call. V lost 1 base, J lost 0 bases, and 6 bases lay in between. The CDR3 length is 14 residues. The DNA for the CDR3 is TGTGCCAGCAGTTTAGGGCACTTGAACACTGAAGCTTTCTTT. Translating it yields CASSLGHLNTEAFF.

The chain recombines TRBV7-2 with TRBJ1-2; D is unclear. CDR1 is SGHTA and CDR2 is FQGNSA in the germline V gene. The CDR3 sequence is 13 residues long. The V and J ends lost 5 bases and 4 bases respectively, with 11 bases between them. The chain's CDR3 is CASSVAPSYGYTF. For the CDR3, the DNA is TGTGCCAGCAGCGTCGCCCCCAGCTATGGCTACACCTTC.

This sequence joins TRBV5-1 and TRBJ2-3; D remains ambiguous. Germline loops: CDR1 SGHRS, CDR2 YFSETQ. The CDR3 length is 14 residues. V was shortened by 0 bases and J by 0 bases, with 5 bases between the two germline ends. The chain's CDR3 is CASSLETSTDTQYF. Here the CDR3 DNA reads TGCGCCAGCAGCTTGGAGACTAGCACAGATACGCAGTATTTT.

This clonotype was recorded a few times. This chain uses TRBV12-3 or TRBV12-4 with TRBJ2-5; possibly TRBD1 for D (5 bases). Trimming shortened V by 5 bases and J by 6 bases, and 16 bases separated the two germline ends. The CDR3 is 14 amino acids. The CDR3 reads CASSPGRVGQTQYF. CDR3 coding DNA: TGTGCCAGCAGTCCGGGCAGGGTAGGACAGACCCAGTACTTC.

This clonotype was seen only a few times. The chain has TRBV6-1 and TRBJ2-6; no clear D. Trimming pared 3 bases from V and 0 bases from J, leaving 6 bases between. Per germline, CDR1 MNHNS and CDR2 SASEGT. The CDR3 totals 15 residues. CDR3 nucleotide sequence: TGTGCCAGCAGTGAGGGTTTCTCTGGGGCCAACGTCCTGACTTTC. Translating gives CASSEGFSGANVLTF.

The J gene is TRBJ2-6, the V gene TRBV12-5; TRBD1 aligns across 7 bases. Losses at the gene ends were 5 bases for V and 3 bases for J; bases not matched to a gene: 7. Per germline, CDR1 LGHNT and CDR2 FRNRAP. There are 16 residues in the CDR3. This CDR3 is CASGPLTGFGANVLTF. As DNA, the CDR3 is TGTGCTAGTGGTCCCCTGACAGGGTTTGGGGCCAACGTCCTGACTTTC. Full variable domain (rest looked up from reference TRBV12-5 and TRBJ2-6): DARVTQTPRHKVTEMGQEVTMRCQPILGHNTVFWYRQTMMQGLELLAYFRNRAPLDDSGMPKDRFSAEMPDATLATLKIQPSEPRDSAVYFCASGPLTGFGANVLTFGAGSRLTVL.

The sample holds a few counts of this clonotype. The CDR3 coding sequence is TGTGCCAGCAGTTTATCGGGGACTGAGTACGAGCAGTACTTC. It is translated as CASSLSGTEYEQYF. The chain carries TRBV27 and TRBJ2-5; perhaps TRBD2 as D (6 bases). The DNA end lines up better with TRBJ2-7; the J call may be wrong. Germline CDR1 is MNHEY and CDR2 is SMNVEV (reference sequence). The CDR3 length is 14 residues.

This clonotype came up a few times. V is TRBV18 and J is TRBJ2-5; 8 bases fit TRBD1. The CDR3 is 16 amino acids. CDR1 and CDR2 from the germline V gene are KGHSH and LQKENI. V was clipped by 1 base and J by 0 bases; unmatched bases: 4. The CDR3 DNA reads TGTGCCAGCTCACCACAGGCAGGGGGCTACCAAGAGACCCAGTACTTC. Amino acids: CASSPQAGGYQETQYF.

A few counts support this clonotype. The CDR3 DNA reads TGTGCCAGCAGTGAATGGCAGGGGATTAGTGGCTACACCTTC. Translated: CASSEWQGISGYTF. V and J are TRBV25-1 and TRBJ1-2; TRBD1 is a possible D gene (6 bases). CDR1 and CDR2 (germline): MGHDK, SYGVNS. The V gene lost 1 base and the J gene lost 7 bases, with 13 bases spanning the gap. There are 14 residues in the CDR3.

The gene calls are TRBV10-3 and TRBJ2-5; D gene unclear. This CDR3 is built from 12 residues. Trimming stripped 8 bases from V and 5 bases from J, with 12 bases between. Germline V gives CDR1 ENHRY, CDR2 SYGVKD. CDR3 DNA sequence: TGTGCCATCCGAGGTCAGGTCGAGACCCAGTACTTC. Its translation: CAIRGQVETQYF.

CDR3 sequence (DNA): TGTGCCAGCAGTTTAGTGGCAAATCCCGGTGGGGAGACCCAGTACTTC. This codes for CASSLVANPGGETQYF. The chain has TRBV12-3 or TRBV12-4 and TRBJ2-5; D gene uncertain. V dropped 1 base and J dropped 5 bases, with 17 bases sitting between them. The CDR3 extends over 16 amino acids.

This sequence joins TRBV7-2 and TRBJ2-3; D gene ambiguous. The CDR3 runs 15 residues. Trimming stripped 5 bases from V and 1 base from J, with 13 bases between. The germline gives CDR1 SGHTA, CDR2 FQGNSA. CDR3 residues: CASSPIHPRTDTQYF. CDR3 nucleotides: TGTGCCAGCAGCCCAATACACCCACGCACAGATACGCAGTATTTT. Full variable domain (missing parts from reference TRBV7-2 and TRBJ2-3): GAGVSQSPSNKVTEKGKDVELRCDPISGHTALYWYRQSLGQGLEFLIYFQGNSAPDKSGLPSDRFSAERTGGSVSTLTIQRTQQEDSAVYLCASSPIHPRTDTQYFGPGTRLTVL.

This clonotype was seen a handful of times. The CDR3 here is CASSQSRDRGFEQFF. CDR3 DNA: TGTGCCAGCAGCCAGAGCCGGGACAGGGGTTTCGAGCAGTTCTTC. This chain uses TRBV3-1 with TRBJ2-5, with 10 positions matching TRBD1. The end of the DNA is better explained by TRBJ2-1, so the J call may be wrong. Per germline, CDR1 LGHDT and CDR2 YNNKEL (reference sequence). The CDR3 length is 15 residues.